Here is one T cell receptor beta chain with its context. No antigen is known for it. A read error may produce the germline difference seen at one junction end. Clones were sequenced by immunoSEQ multiplex PCR, and TCRdb holds only the in-frame ones, with some missing. This repertoire shows 85,000 to 130,000 clones, roughly 88% found once; its top ten account for roughly 5.1%. This entry is derived from a study of T cell responses to AZD1222 COVID-19 vaccine. Whole-study context: Second-dose intervals of approximately 4 or approximately 12 weeks were pooled.

Looked up from germline, CDR1 is SSHAT and CDR2 is FNYEAQ (reference sequence). The CDR3 sequence is 15 residues long. Points from the study as a whole: It was only after the peak T cell response that any repertoires were sampled. Donor demographics were predominantly white British with a female majority; clonal diversity may be underestimated. Within unmutated variant regions lay the reported targets of nearly half of spike-specific TCRs.

This specimen consisted of peripheral blood, obtained on day 0 of AZD1222 vaccination. This sequence joins TRBV7-7 and TRBJ2-1; 9 bases fit TRBD1. The TCR was taken from an adult in good health. The CDR3 loop reads CASSPGTGPYNEQFF. The CDR3, as DNA: TGTGCTAGCAGCCCCGGGACAGGGCCTTACAATGAGCAGTTCTTC.